The T cell receptor beta chain described here comes from a study of T cell responses to AZD1222 COVID-19 vaccine. Overall study: Doses given second, at about 4 or about 12 weeks, were pooled.

The method was immunoSEQ multiplex PCR; TCRdb's version includes in-frame clones alone and lacks a portion of them. The sample holds fewer than 150,000 clones, about 93% seen once. About this clone: Its antigen is undetermined.

The V gene lost 3 bases and the J gene lost 4 bases, with 6 bases spanning the gap. The CDR3 totals 12 residues. General study results and limits: There were mostly white British donors and more females than males, and clonal diversity was possibly underestimated. An increase in Spike-specific TCR breadth and depth was observed after two AZD1222 doses.

The receptor was isolated from an adult in good health. Source: peripheral blood, taken on day 0 of AZD1222 vaccination. This chain links TRBV12-3 or TRBV12-4 with TRBJ1-1, with D hard to call. The CDR3 DNA sequence: TGTGCCAGCAGTTTCGGCAGCACTGAAGCTTTCTTT. It codes for CASSFGSTEAFF.